One sample yielded the 20 T cell receptor beta chains listed below, sequenced in a study of technical replicates of blood from a few donors. Data came from immunoSEQ multiplex PCR; TCRdb stores just in-frame clones and leaves some out. The sample includes tens of thousands of clones, around nine tenths of them seen just once. The material sequenced was PBMCs. Receptor source: a human donor in good health. Some clones in this sample may be carry-over from other donors' samples.

The J gene is TRBJ1-1, the V gene TRBV5-6; TRBD1 matches at 10 bases. CDR1 is SGHDT and CDR2 is YYEEEE in the germline V gene. This CDR3 comprises 14 residues. V shed 3 bases, J shed 8 bases, and the junction held 7 bases outside the gene matches. CDR3: CASSWGQGKGEAFF. CDR3 nucleotide sequence: TGTGCCAGCAGCTGGGGACAGGGGAAGGGCGAAGCTTTCTTT.

This chain connects TRBV6-5 to TRBJ1-4; no reliable D call. The CDR3 contains 15 residues. Germline V gives CDR1 MNHEY, CDR2 SVGAGI. Trimming removed 0 bases at V and 3 bases at J, with 8 bases between. CDR3 in amino acids: CASSYSRQPNEKLFF. Here the CDR3 DNA reads TGTGCCAGCAGTTACTCGAGGCAGCCTAATGAAAAACTGTTTTTT.

The CDR3 DNA is TGTGCCAGCAGTTGGGGGCCCCTGGGAAATGAGCAGTTCTTC. This sequence encodes CASSWGPLGNEQFF. This chain connects TRBV6-5 to TRBJ2-1, with D possibly TRBD1 on 6 matching bases. CDR1 MNHEY and CDR2 SVGAGI come from the germline V gene. This CDR3 spans 14 amino acids. Trimming stripped 4 bases from V and 7 bases from J, with 14 bases between.

Comments on this clone: The same CDR3 arises from other DNA sequences in this sample as well. The chain uses TRBV6-5 and TRBJ2-7; D perhaps matches TRBD2 (6 bases). The ends were cut back, 5 bases at V and 5 bases at J, with 13 bases in the middle. In germline, CDR1 is MNHEY, CDR2 SVGAGI. The CDR3 is made up of 13 amino acids. The CDR3 sequence is CASSLSGRDEQYF. DNA for the CDR3: TGTGCCAGCAGTCTCAGCGGGCGTGACGAGCAGTACTTC.

This clone was counted a single time. The rearrangement uses TRBV7-9 and TRBJ2-1; TRBD2 agrees at 12 bases. Losses at the gene ends were 4 bases for V and 4 bases for J; bases not matched to a gene: 8. Germline V gene data show CDR1 as SEHNR and CDR2 as FQNEAQ (reference sequence). The CDR3 is 17 residues long. Written as DNA, the CDR3 is TGTGCCAGCAGCTCACACGGACTAGCGGGGCCGTACAATGAGCAGTTCTTC. It yields the protein CASSSHGLAGPYNEQFF.

V and J are TRBV18 and TRBJ2-1; 11 positions agree with TRBD2. Per germline, CDR1 KGHSH and CDR2 LQKENI. CDR3 length equals 16 residues. V was pared by 2 bases and J by 6 bases, with 6 bases of the junction left unmatched. The CDR3 nucleotides are TGTGCCAGCTCACCATACGCTAGCGGGGGGACCAATGAGCAGTTCTTC. This codes for CASSPYASGGTNEQFF.

This rearrangement joins TRBV7-2 to TRBJ2-5; the match to TRBD2 covers 9 bases. The CDR3 sequence is 17 residues long. Losses at the gene ends were 3 bases for V and 1 base for J; bases not matched to a gene: 9. Germline assignment: CDR1 SGHTA and CDR2 FQGNSA. The CDR3 region has the DNA TGTGCCAGCAGCTTTTCCCAGGCGACTAGCGGCCAAGAGACCCAGTACTTC. It yields the protein CASSFSQATSGQETQYF.

The CDR3 here is CASSAGQGGTEAFF. In DNA, the CDR3 is TGTGCCAGCAGCGCGGGACAGGGGGGCACTGAAGCTTTCTTT. V is TRBV7-6 and J is TRBJ1-1, with TRBD1 matching over 11 bases. The germline V gene has CDR1 SGHVS and CDR2 FNYEAQ. V lost 5 bases and J lost 4; bases outside the gene matches: 3. This CDR3 spans 14 amino acids.

This chain connects TRBV30 to TRBJ1-6; 7 positions match TRBD1. V lost 5 bases to trimming and J lost 10 bases; unmatched junction nucleotides: 5. The germline V gene has CDR1 GTSNPN and CDR2 SVGIG (reference sequence). The CDR3 has 12 residues. As DNA, the CDR3 is TGTGCCTGGCGACAGGGAAGATCACCCCTCCACTTT. This sequence encodes CAWRQGRSPLHF.

The gene calls are TRBV10-3 and TRBJ1-1; D ambiguous. CDR1 and CDR2 from the germline V gene are ENHRY and SYGVKD. Trimming stripped 3 bases from V and 1 base from J, with 9 bases between. The CDR3 is 14 amino acids. The CDR3 nucleotides are TGTGCCATCAGTGATGTTGTCAGGAACACTGAAGCTTTCTTT. This sequence encodes CAISDVVRNTEAFF.

This rearrangement joins TRBV6-8 to TRBJ2-7; the match to TRBD2 covers 12 bases. Germline lookup yields CDR1 MNHGY and CDR2 SAAAGT. CDR3 size: 17 residues. The J segment lost 3 bases and the V segment lost 8 bases, leaving 14 bases of the junction unmatched. DNA of the CDR3: TGTGCCAGCTCCAAACCCGCTAGCGGGGGGGCAGGCTACGAGCAGTACTTC. Its protein is CASSKPASGGAGYEQYF.

The V call is TRBV7-3, the J call TRBJ2-3; the match to TRBD2 covers 8 bases. V lost 4 bases and J lost 4; bases outside the gene matches: 7. CDR1 is SGHTA, CDR2 FQGTGA, per germline. The CDR3 sequence is 15 residues long. The CDR3 reads CASSSGGGRADTQYF. In nucleotides, the CDR3 is TGTGCCAGCAGCTCAGGCGGGGGGCGGGCAGATACGCAGTATTTT.

This chain uses TRBV2 with TRBJ1-6; D call uncertain. Germline CDR1 and CDR2: SNHLY and FYNNEI. This CDR3 is built from 15 residues. V lost 7 bases to trimming and J lost 5 bases, with 15 bases between them. CDR3 DNA sequence: TGTGCCAGCATGATCAAACAGTGGGATAATTCACCCCTCCACTTT. Translating it yields CASMIKQWDNSPLHF.

CDR3 residues: CASSQRTGFNYGYTF. The CDR3 DNA reads as TGTGCCAGCAGTCAACGGACAGGCTTTAACTATGGCTACACCTTC. The V call is TRBV27, the J call TRBJ1-2, with TRBD1 matching over 7 bases. This CDR3 has 15 amino acids. Per the germline V gene, CDR1 is MNHEY and CDR2 is SMNVEV (reference sequence). The V and J ends lost 5 bases and 1 base, in that order; junction bases with no gene match: 7.

V is TRBV29-1 and J is TRBJ1-2; D is perhaps TRBD1 (5 bases). Deletions cut 6 bases from V and 0 bases from J, with 14 bases between. Germline V gene sequence: CDR1 SQVTM, CDR2 ANQGSEA. The CDR3 consists of 14 residues. In DNA, the CDR3 is TGCAGCGTACTCAGCGGGGCAGCTAACTATGGCTACACCTTC. This sequence encodes CSVLSGAANYGYTF.

This chain links TRBV6-6 with TRBJ2-7, with 7 bases that match TRBD1. The CDR3 covers 15 residues. V was pared by 5 bases and J by 4 bases, with 11 bases of the junction left unmatched. Germline-derived CDR1 and CDR2 are MNHNY and SVGAGI (reference sequence). The CDR3 nucleotides read TGTGCCAGCAGTATAGACAGGGCTGGTGGATACGAGCAGTACTTC. It encodes CASSIDRAGGYEQYF.

The genes are TRBV5-1 and TRBJ2-3; a weak D match, TRBD2 (7 bases). CDR3 length equals 15 residues. The germline CDR1 and CDR2 sequences are SGHRS and YFSETQ. V lost 4 bases and J lost 4, with 16 bases in between. The CDR3 reads CASSPTGGPADTQYF. CDR3 nucleotides: TGCGCCAGCAGCCCTACGGGGGGCCCAGCAGATACGCAGTATTTT.

The chain recombines TRBV25-1 with TRBJ2-1; the match to TRBD2 covers 10 bases. The ends lost 4 bases at V and 4 bases at J; junction bases unmatched: 10. This CDR3 spans 17 amino acids. Germline V gene sequence: CDR1 MGHDK, CDR2 SYGVNS. The CDR3 loop is CASSAVAGTSVYNEQFF. For the CDR3, the DNA is TGTGCCAGCAGTGCCGTCGCCGGGACTAGCGTTTACAATGAGCAGTTCTTC.

V gene TRBV6-5 combines with J gene TRBJ2-5, with D uncertain. CDR1 is MNHEY and CDR2 is SVGAGI in the germline V gene. The V and J ends lost 6 bases and 1 base respectively, with 12 bases between them. This CDR3 spans 14 amino acids. For the CDR3, the DNA is TGTGCCAGCAGCATGTCGAAACTCCAAGAGACCCAGTACTTC. Its protein product is CASSMSKLQETQYF.

This chain links TRBV7-3 with TRBJ1-1, with TRBD1 as a possible D gene (6 bases). Germline loops: CDR1 SGHTA, CDR2 FQGTGA. Trimming shortened V by 4 bases and J by 6 bases, and 12 bases separated the two germline ends. The CDR3 contains 13 residues. Here the CDR3 DNA reads TGTGCCAGCAGCTGGGGACAAACTGCTGAAGCTTTCTTT. It yields the protein CASSWGQTAEAFF.